The clone carrying this TCR beta chain has more than one count but fewer than ten. Antigen: not known. This record belongs to a study of beta chain features in type 1 diabetes. Whole-study results and caveats: Shortening that was moderate but significant affected the TCRB CDR3s of Type 1 diabetes patients in all four CD4+ subsets. Using cDNA template may skew counts toward highly expressing activated cells.

In germline, CDR1 is SGHTA, CDR2 FQGNSA. The CDR3 is 15 residues long. V was shortened by 5 bases and J by 11 bases, with 24 bases between the two germline ends. Reverse transcription of all isolated RNA meant that expressed TCRB transcripts were sequenced. Here immunoSEQ multiplex PCR was the method, and the copy in TCRdb shows in-frame clones only, minus some. The table has some 700,000 clones, 10% to 15% seen once. Sorting that relied on CD45RO/CCR7/CD25/CD127/CD95/CD27 yielded CD4+ naive, central memory, regulatory and stem cell-like memory cells. The clonotype comes from a man younger than 35 with type 1 diabetes. Input material: naive CD4+ T cells from blood. V usage is TRBV7-2 and J usage is TRBJ1-1; possibly TRBD1 for D (5 bases). CDR3 residues: CASSGPGGWWVRAFF. The CDR3 DNA is TGTGCCAGCAGCGGCCCGGGGGGTTGGTGGGTCAGGGCTTTCTTT.